This TCR beta chain was captured by sequencing in a study of radiotherapy plus CTLA-4 blockade in lung cancer. As for the study in general: Of all patients, around 19% responded objectively and approximately 31% showed disease control.

The protocol was immunoSEQ multiplex PCR, while the TCRdb copy is restricted to in-frame clones and leaves out a portion. The table records roughly 30,000 clones, about 72% of them present only once. Findings and limits, study-wide: Blood saw expansion of tumor-derived TCR clones after radiotherapy plus ipilimumab. Reports identified early blood T cell clone dynamics, with interferon-beta, as the best response predictor.

Comments on this clone: No antigen is known for it.

Looked up from germline, CDR1 is SGHNT and CDR2 is YENEEA. This CDR3 is 16 amino acids long. V lost 3 bases, J lost 3 bases, and 14 bases lay in between. The chain is built from TRBV11-3 and TRBJ2-2; TRBD2 is a possible D gene (5 bases). The sample was peripheral blood, taken from a patient treated with radiotherapy plus ipilimumab. This receptor was identified in a human donor with non-small cell lung cancer who had stable disease on radiotherapy plus ipilimumab. CDR3 amino acids: CASSFLRASYTGELFF. The CDR3 DNA is TGTGCCAGCAGCTTTCTGAGGGCCAGTTACACCGGGGAGCTGTTTTTT.